Detailed here is one T cell receptor (beta chain). The data were obtained in a study of response to subunit inactivated influenza vaccine. TCRdb re-called the RT-PCR reads through MiXCR, storing one row per CDR3 protein. This sample has around 600,000 distinct CDR3 sequences; about 11% occur once, and the top ten carry approximately 11%. These sequences were also reported in another study, on T cells expressing NK-cell markers. As reported in that work: In generating TCR beta cDNA, 5'RACE template switching with UMIs was used. TCR beta repertoires came from sorted CD3+CD56+NKG2C+, CD3+CD56+NKG2C- and CD3+CD56-NKG2C+ T cells.

This sample comprised PBMCs from blood, obtained on the day of vaccination. The receptor comes from a man aged 45-60 years who received an inactivated influenza vaccine.

CDR3 sequence (DNA): TGTGCCAGCAGCCAAGCGGTGGGGACAGTGAATTCACCCCTCCACTTT. Its translation is CASSQAVGTVNSPLHF. The rearrangement joins TRBV3-1 to TRBJ1-6; 7 bases align to TRBD1. CDR1 is LGHDT, CDR2 YNNKEL, per germline (reference sequence). This CDR3 contains 16 residues. Unmatched junction bases numbered 7, after V lost 1 base and J lost 7 bases. The full variable domain, completed using reference TRBV3-1 and TRBJ1-6, is DTAVSQTPKYLVTQMGNDKSIKCEQNLGHDTMYWYKQDSKKFLKIMFSYNNKELIINETVPNRFSPKSPDKAHLNLHINSLELGDSAVYFCASSQAVGTVNSPLHFGNGTRLTVT.